What follows are 18 T cell receptor beta chains derived from one specimen sequenced in a study of blood T cell repertoires in COVID-19 (dated by TCRdb to between 2020 and 2021). Library generation was performed with the immunoSEQ multiplex PCR assay. The immuneACCESS repertoire file appears here via TCRdb, limited to in-frame rearrangements. These files lack a portion of the clones; in checked studies, under half of the deficit traces to unresolved V genes, and the cause of the others is not known. Recorded for this sample are about 43,000 clones; nearly 85% of them occurred a single time. The top ten clones comprise 8.2% of the sample. The sample comprised peripheral blood. The origin of the receptors is a man older than 75 in a cohort sampled during active COVID-19.

The V and J genes are TRBV6-2 or TRBV6-3 and TRBJ1-3; no reliable D call. With 6 bases removed from V and 4 bases from J, the gap between germline ends came to 22 bases. Germline values: CDR1 MNHEY, CDR2 SVGEGT. The CDR3 has 17 residues. This CDR3 reads CASSPFAGAKDGNTIYF. The CDR3 bases are TGTGCCAGCAGCCCTTTTGCGGGCGCAAAGGACGGAAACACCATATATTTT.

The rearrangement joins TRBV5-1 to TRBJ2-1; 13 bases map to TRBD2. The length of the CDR3 is 15 residues. Germline V gene lookup returns CDR1 SGHRS and CDR2 YFSETQ. J lost 16 bases, V lost 1 base, and 11 bases had no gene match. The CDR3 here is CASSLSPGTSGTTFF. Here the CDR3 DNA reads TGCGCCAGCAGCTTGAGTCCCGGGACTAGCGGGACCACATTCTTC.

This clone appeared once. The chain uses TRBV9 and TRBJ2-7; D possibly corresponds to TRBD1 (6 bases). V lost 0 bases and J lost 3, with 13 bases in between. The CDR3 is made up of 15 amino acids. Germline values: CDR1 SGDLS, CDR2 YYNGEE. CDR3 sequence (DNA): TGTGCCAGCAGCGTAGGGGGCAGGGGCCACTACGAGCAGTACTTC. Translated, it gives CASSVGGRGHYEQYF.

The chain combines TRBV28 with TRBJ1-5, with TRBD1 matching over 11 bases. Germline V gene data show CDR1 as MDHEN and CDR2 as SYDVKM. J lost 2 bases, V lost 6 bases, and 3 bases had no gene match. The CDR3 contains 15 residues. The CDR3 DNA sequence: TGTGCCAGCAGGGGGACAGGGGGAGGCAATCAGCCCCAGCATTTT. Translated: CASRGTGGGNQPQHF.

This clone was detected many times. The chain is built from TRBV24-1 and TRBJ2-5; 7 bases match TRBD2. V shed 4 bases, J shed 0 bases, and the junction held 10 bases outside the gene matches. The germline V gene encodes CDR1 KGHDR and CDR2 SFDVKD. The CDR3 is made up of 17 amino acids. As DNA, the CDR3 is TGTGCCACCAGTGAAAACAAGACTAGCCAGTACCAAGAGACCCAGTACTTC. This translates into CATSENKTSQYQETQYF.

In this sample, this clone turned up once. The V gene is TRBV29-1, the J gene TRBJ2-2; no clear D gene. Trimming left V 7 bases short and J 6 bases short, with 9 bases between. The germline V gene encodes CDR1 SQVTM and CDR2 ANQGSEA. The CDR3 length is 11 residues. CDR3 protein: CSAHRAGELFF. The CDR3 nucleotides are TGCAGCGCCCACCGAGCCGGGGAGCTGTTTTTT.

This chain joins TRBV6-6 and TRBJ2-3; tentatively, D is TRBD2 (6 bases). CDR3 length: 16 residues. V lost 11 bases and J lost 1, with 22 bases in between. Looked up from germline, CDR1 is MNHNY and CDR2 is SVGAGI (reference sequence). CDR3 sequence: CAVSRGQGLRTDTQYF. The CDR3 nucleotides are TGTGCCGTCTCAAGAGGGCAGGGACTTCGCACAGATACGCAGTATTTT.

The gene calls are TRBV28 and TRBJ2-7, with 7 bases matching TRBD1. Germline CDR1 and CDR2: MDHEN and SYDVKM. The CDR3 is 11 residues long. Trimming at V came to 11 bases and at J to 3 bases, leaving 4 bases not matched to a gene. CDR3 nucleotides: TGTGCCTTGTCAGGGGGCTACGAGCAGTACTTC. It translates to CALSGGYEQYF. The variable domain in full, completed from reference TRBV28 and TRBJ2-7, reads DVKVTQSSRYLVKRTGEKVFLECVQDMDHENMFWYRQDPGLGLRLIYFSYDVKMKEKGDIPEGYSVSREKKERFSLILESASTNQTSMYLCALSGGYEQYFGPGTRLTVT.

This clone was observed a single time. V is TRBV7-2 and J is TRBJ1-4, with a possible D match to TRBD1 (6 bases). Trimming took 3 bases from V and 8 from J, leaving 16 bases between them. The CDR3 runs 15 residues. Germline V gene sequence: CDR1 SGHTA, CDR2 FQGNSA. CDR3 in amino acids: CASSFVRGGTEKLFF. The CDR3 nucleotides are TGTGCCAGCAGCTTCGTCAGGGGTGGAACGGAAAAACTGTTTTTT.

The V and J genes are TRBV4-1 and TRBJ1-2; no firm D call. There are 15 residues in the CDR3. V was shortened by 4 bases and J by 8 bases, with 20 bases between the two germline ends. Germline assignment: CDR1 MGHRA and CDR2 YSYEKL. The CDR3 region is CASSPGSNYGEGYTF. The CDR3 coding sequence is TGCGCCAGCAGCCCCGGTAGTAACTATGGCGAGGGCTACACCTTC.

The rearrangement links TRBV7-3 to TRBJ2-3; the match to TRBD2 covers 7 bases. This CDR3 contains 14 residues. The V gene's germline CDR1 is SGHTA and CDR2 FQGTGA. Trimming at V came to 5 bases and at J to 2 bases, leaving 4 bases not matched to a gene. The CDR3 loop is CASSRGGNTDTQYF. The CDR3 region has the DNA TGTGCCAGCAGCCGGGGAGGGAACACAGATACGCAGTATTTT.

The V gene is TRBV28, the J gene TRBJ2-7, with D perhaps TRBD1 (6 bases). The CDR3 runs 13 residues. CDR1 MDHEN and CDR2 SYDVKM come from the germline V gene. Trimming took 2 bases from V and 7 from J, leaving 12 bases between them. This chain's CDR3 is CASSLGRGREQYF. In DNA, the CDR3 is TGTGCCAGCAGTTTAGGCAGGGGCCGAGAGCAGTACTTC.

The V call is TRBV19, the J call TRBJ2-2, with TRBD1 identical over 7 bases. Trimming cost V 8 bases and J 5 bases; bases outside gene matches: 8. The CDR3 consists of 14 residues. CDR1 LNHDA and CDR2 SQIVND come from the germline V gene (reference sequence). DNA of the CDR3: TGTGCCAGTGAATACAGGGGTGGTACCGGGGAGCTGTTTTTT. Protein product: CASEYRGGTGELFF. Drawing the rest from reference TRBV19 and TRBJ2-2, the complete variable domain is DGGITQSPKYLFRKEGQNVTLSCEQNLNHDAMYWYRQDPGQGLRLIYYSQIVNDFQKGDIAEGYSVSREKKESFPLTVTSAQKNPTAFYLCASEYRGGTGELFFGEGSRLTVL.

The rearrangement uses TRBV29-1 and TRBJ2-2, with TRBD1 matching over 7 bases. Per germline, CDR1 SQVTM and CDR2 ANQGSEA. The CDR3 runs 13 residues. The V segment lost 7 bases and the J segment 5 bases; nucleotides outside the gene matches: 7. The CDR3 nucleotides read TGCAGCGCCAAGACAGGGCTTACCGGGGAGCTGTTTTTT. The encoded protein is CSAKTGLTGELFF.

The chain links TRBV11-3 to TRBJ2-5, with D tentatively TRBD1 (5 bases). The CDR3 totals 16 residues. Germline CDR1 reads SGHNT; CDR2 reads YENEEA. V shed 7 bases and J shed 3 bases, with 21 bases lying between them. The CDR3 reads CASTRPKGSLEETQYF. DNA of the CDR3: TGTGCCAGCACCCGCCCTAAGGGGTCGTTAGAAGAGACCCAGTACTTC.

The chain recombines TRBV11-2 with TRBJ1-5; weak D call: TRBD1 (6 bases). The ends were cut back, 5 bases at V and 0 bases at J, with 14 bases in the middle. Germline V gene data show CDR1 as SGHAT and CDR2 as FQNNGV. The CDR3 is 16 residues long. Here the CDR3 reads CASSKLRGHSNQPQHF. The CDR3 DNA sequence: TGTGCCAGCAGCAAACTGCGGGGGCATAGCAATCAGCCCCAGCATTTT.

This chain connects TRBV2 to TRBJ1-2; D perhaps matches TRBD1 (6 bases). Trimming shortened V by 2 bases and J by 7 bases, and 17 bases separated the two germline ends. The CDR3 has 15 amino acids. The germline CDR1 and CDR2 sequences are SNHLY and FYNNEI. The CDR3: CASSETQQGSLGYTF. CDR3 nucleotides: TGTGCCAGCAGTGAAACCCAACAGGGTTCACTTGGCTACACCTTC.

This chain joins TRBV11-2 and TRBJ1-1; tentatively, D is TRBD1 (6 bases). Germline CDR1 SGHAT, CDR2 FQNNGV. This CDR3 region has 14 residues. V was trimmed by 3 bases and J by 0 bases, leaving 8 bases between them. The CDR3 DNA sequence: TGTGCCAGCAGCTTGGACAGTATGAACACTGAAGCTTTCTTT. Translated, it gives CASSLDSMNTEAFF. Drawing the rest from reference TRBV11-2 and TRBJ1-1, the complete variable domain is EAGVAQSPRYKIIEKRQSVAFWCNPISGHATLYWYQQILGQGPKLLIQFQNNGVVDDSQLPKDRFSAERLKGVDSTLKIQPAKLEDSAVYLCASSLDSMNTEAFFGQGTRLTVV.